The 27 T cell receptor beta chains reported below all come from one sample, sequenced in a study of CD8 T cells in ankylosing spondylitis. TCRdb ran MiXCR on the 5' RACE reads and lists one entry per CDR3 protein. In the table there are 250,000 to 300,000 distinct CDR3 sequences, around 19% of which are singletons. Sequenced material: blood, either unsorted or a sorted T cell fraction (not recorded which). These receptors originate from a male donor with ankylosing spondylitis or in good health (not recorded which).

J is TRBJ1-5 and V is TRBV4-2, with D tentatively TRBD1 (6 bases). Germline V lookup: CDR1 LGHNA, CDR2 YNFKEQ. Trimming left V 4 bases short and J 3 bases short, with 10 bases between. The CDR3 consists of 14 residues. CDR3 bases: TGTGCCAGCAGCCCTACAGGGAACAATCAGCCCCAGCATTTT. Protein sequence: CASSPTGNNQPQHF.

J is TRBJ1-5 and V is TRBV27; no reliable D call. The CDR3 is made up of 21 amino acids. The germline V gene has CDR1 MNHEY and CDR2 SMNVEV (reference sequence). Trimming took off 0 bases at V and 7 bases at J, with 31 bases between the two ends. The CDR3 loop is CASSLSTVPVSPRILRQPQHF. DNA for the CDR3: TGTGCCAGCAGTTTATCCACAGTACCCGTGTCCCCGAGAATATTGAGACAGCCCCAGCATTTT.

This rearrangement joins TRBV27 to TRBJ1-2; D gene uncertain. From germline, CDR1 is MNHEY and CDR2 SMNVEV (reference sequence). This CDR3 comprises 13 residues. The ends were cut back, 3 bases at V and 4 bases at J, with 9 bases in the middle. The CDR3 DNA reads as TGTGCCAGCAGTTTTGCGAAGGGCTATGGCTACACCTTC. Translating it yields CASSFAKGYGYTF.

This clonotype was detected a few times. This sequence joins TRBV28 and TRBJ2-7, with a weak D call TRBD2 (5 bases). V lost 5 bases, J lost 4 bases, and 12 bases lay in between. The CDR3 has 13 amino acids. The V gene's germline CDR1 is MDHEN and CDR2 SYDVKM. CDR3 loop: CASSTTGSYEQYV. The CDR3 bases are TGTGCCAGCAGTACGACGGGGAGTTACGAGCAGTACGTC.

This chain joins TRBV4-1 and TRBJ2-3; the match to TRBD2 covers 11 bases. The CDR3 extends over 16 amino acids. Germline loops: CDR1 MGHRA, CDR2 YSYEKL. V shed 4 bases, J shed 4 bases, and the junction held 7 bases outside the gene matches. As DNA, the CDR3 is TGCGCCAGCAGCCCCCGACTAGCGGGAATTGCAGATACGCAGTATTTT. The encoded protein is CASSPRLAGIADTQYF.

This clonotype has a handful of counts. The genes are TRBV5-1 and TRBJ2-3; 13 bases line up with TRBD2. Looked up from germline, CDR1 is SGHRS and CDR2 is YFSETQ. CDR3 length equals 18 residues. The J segment lost 3 bases and the V segment lost 3 bases, leaving 10 bases of the junction unmatched. The CDR3 DNA reads TGCGCCAGCAGCTGGGGGACTAGCGGGATAAGGAGGACAGATACGCAGTATTTT. The encoded protein is CASSWGTSGIRRTDTQYF.

This clonotype came up many times. This chain uses TRBV6-1 with TRBJ2-1; TRBD1 agrees at 8 bases. The CDR3 has 14 amino acids. The V gene's germline CDR1 is MNHNS and CDR2 SASEGT. Losses at the gene ends were 6 bases for V and 7 bases for J; bases not matched to a gene: 8. In DNA form, the CDR3 reads TGTGCCAGCAGCCCAATGGACAGGGCAAATGAGCAGTTCTTC. This encodes CASSPMDRANEQFF.

The chain combines TRBV6-2 or TRBV6-3 with TRBJ1-2, with 9 bases lining up with TRBD1. The CDR3 has 15 amino acids. With V trimmed by 2 bases and J by 4 bases, 5 bases remained unmatched. Germline lookup yields CDR1 MNHEY and CDR2 SVGEGT. The DNA of the CDR3 is TGTGCCAGCAGTTACCGGACAGGGGCGACCTATGGCTACACCTTC. The encoded protein is CASSYRTGATYGYTF.

The chain is built from TRBV7-9 and TRBJ1-4; 7 bases line up with TRBD1. V dropped 3 bases and J dropped 7; count of bases not matched to a gene: 5. This CDR3 is built from 14 residues. CDR1 is SEHNR and CDR2 is FQNEAQ in the germline V gene (reference sequence). The CDR3 region has the DNA TGTGCCAGCAGCTTCAGGGGGACGGGTGAAAAACTGTTTTTT. Translating it yields CASSFRGTGEKLFF.

The chain recombines TRBV5-1 with TRBJ1-2; weak D call: TRBD1 (6 bases). This CDR3 is built from 15 residues. The germline gives CDR1 SGHRS, CDR2 YFSETQ. V lost 3 bases, J lost 3 bases, and 15 bases lay in between. CDR3 loop: CASSSGQSLDYGYTF. CDR3 in DNA: TGCGCCAGCAGCTCGGGACAATCCCTAGACTATGGCTACACCTTC.

This clonotype came up many times. The chain couples TRBV12-3 or TRBV12-4 to TRBJ2-5, with D perhaps matching TRBD1 (5 bases). Trimming shortened V by 1 base and J by 2 bases, and 11 bases separated the two germline ends. The CDR3 spans 15 residues. CDR3 sequence reads: CASSLGRVEQETQYF. The DNA of the CDR3 is TGTGCCAGCAGTTTAGGCAGGGTCGAACAAGAGACCCAGTACTTC.

V usage is TRBV3-1 and J usage is TRBJ2-3, with 12 bases aligning to TRBD2. With 6 bases clipped from V and 1 base from J, the junction kept 11 bases outside the gene matches. The CDR3 spans 18 residues. Germline V lookup: CDR1 LGHDT, CDR2 YNNKEL (reference sequence). The CDR3 coding sequence is TGTGCCAGCAGTCGTCTAGCGGGGGGGCCATTTGGCACAGATACGCAGTATTTT. Protein: CASSRLAGGPFGTDTQYF.

This clonotype was seen a few times. The chain is built from TRBV5-1 and TRBJ2-3, with TRBD2 matching 9 bases. The V gene end was trimmed by 3 bases and the J gene end by 1 base; junction bases not matched to a gene: 6. Germline CDR1 SGHRS, CDR2 YFSETQ. CDR3 length equals 16 residues. CDR3 nucleotide sequence: TGCGCCAGCAGCTCCGATAGCGGGAGTGGCACAGATACGCAGTATTTT. This codes for CASSSDSGSGTDTQYF.

This clonotype was observed a few times. The chain uses TRBV30 and TRBJ1-4; unclear D gene. V was clipped by 3 bases and J by 4 bases, with 12 bases between them. This CDR3 region has 14 residues. The germline CDR1 and CDR2 sequences are GTSNPN and SVGIG (reference sequence). The CDR3 sequence: CAWSGGSSNEKLFF. Here the CDR3 DNA reads TGTGCCTGGAGCGGAGGCTCAAGTAATGAAAAACTGTTTTTT.

This clonotype was detected many times. The chain has TRBV20-1 and TRBJ2-7; 8 bases map to TRBD2. V trimming: 3 bases; J trimming: 2 bases; junction bases outside the gene matches: 6. The CDR3 contains 14 residues. Germline V gene lookup returns CDR1 DFQATT and CDR2 SNEGSKA (reference sequence). CDR3 in DNA: TGCAGTGCTAGGGGGCCGGGGGGGACCTACGAGCAGTACGTC. Translated: CSARGPGGTYEQYV.

This chain links TRBV5-5 with TRBJ1-6; no definite D call. The V and J ends lost 0 bases and 8 bases respectively, with 9 bases between them. Germline loops: CDR1 SGHKS, CDR2 YYEKEE (reference sequence). The CDR3 sequence is 14 residues long. The CDR3: CASSLEGIDSPLHF. CDR3 nucleotide sequence: TGTGCCAGCAGCTTGGAAGGGATTGATTCACCCCTCCACTTT.

The chain recombines TRBV5-1 with TRBJ1-1; D not certain. The ends were cut back, 0 bases at V and 1 base at J, with 13 bases in the middle. CDR3 length: 16 residues. The germline V gene encodes CDR1 SGHRS and CDR2 YFSETQ. The CDR3 region has the DNA TGCGCCAGCAGCTTGGAGGCCGGACTTCCGAACACTGAAGCTTTCTTT. Translated: CASSLEAGLPNTEAFF.

Only a few counts were recorded for this clonotype. The CDR3, as DNA: TGTGCCAGCAGTGAAGATCAGGGGGGCACAGATACGCAGTATTTT. Its translation: CASSEDQGGTDTQYF. This chain links TRBV2 with TRBJ2-3; 7 bases map to TRBD1. The length of the CDR3 is 15 residues. In germline, CDR1 is SNHLY, CDR2 FYNNEI. V lost 1 base to trimming and J lost 1 base; unmatched junction nucleotides: 2.

V gene TRBV2 combines with J gene TRBJ1-1; no reliable D call. CDR3 length equals 13 residues. Per the germline V gene, CDR1 is SNHLY and CDR2 is FYNNEI. The germline V and J ends were trimmed by 3 bases and 2 bases, with 7 bases remaining between them. The CDR3 nucleotides are TGTGCCAGCAGTGATGAGGTAAACACTGAAGCTTTCTTT. Its protein is CASSDEVNTEAFF. Based on the CDR3 plus reference TRBV2 and TRBJ1-1, the full variable domain is EPEVTQTPSHQVTQMGQEVILRCVPISNHLYFYWYRQILGQKVEFLVSFYNNEISEKSEIFDDQFSVERPDGSNFTLKIRSTKLEDSAMYFCASSDEVNTEAFFGQGTRLTVV.

This clonotype came up a few times. V is TRBV7-2 and J is TRBJ1-2; D uncertain. V lost 5 bases, J lost 5 bases, and 15 bases lay in between. The germline gives CDR1 SGHTA, CDR2 FQGNSA. The CDR3 is 14 residues long. CDR3 amino acids: CASSQLKGQYGYTF. The CDR3, as DNA: TGTGCCAGCAGCCAGCTAAAAGGGCAATATGGCTACACCTTC.

This clonotype was seen more than once but under ten times. V is TRBV20-1 and J is TRBJ2-1, with 8 bases lining up with TRBD1. The CDR3 covers 18 residues. J gave up 4 bases and V 0 bases, and 14 bases lay outside the gene matches. Germline lookup yields CDR1 DFQATT and CDR2 SNEGSKA (reference sequence). DNA of the CDR3: TGCAGTGCTAGAGATTTCGGAATCGGGACAGGATCGTACAATGAGCAGTTCTTC. Translated, it gives CSARDFGIGTGSYNEQFF.

This clonotype was detected many times. The chain recombines TRBV9 with TRBJ1-2; possibly TRBD1 for D (5 bases). CDR3 length: 14 amino acids. The V and J ends lost 0 bases and 1 base respectively, with 7 bases between them. Per the germline V gene, CDR1 is SGDLS and CDR2 is YYNGEE. CDR3 sequence: CASSVGQFNYGYTF. The CDR3 DNA follows: TGTGCCAGCAGCGTAGGACAGTTTAACTATGGCTACACCTTC.

V is TRBV4-2 and J is TRBJ2-3, with D unresolved. This CDR3 region has 14 residues. From germline, CDR1 is LGHNA and CDR2 YNFKEQ. Trimming took 1 base from V and 0 from J, leaving 5 bases between them. The CDR3 protein is CASSQGLSTDTQYF. In DNA form, the CDR3 reads TGTGCCAGCAGCCAAGGCCTCAGCACAGATACGCAGTATTTT.

The V gene is TRBV7-6, the J gene TRBJ2-7, with unresolved D. Deletions cut 1 base from V and 0 bases from J, with 7 bases between. Germline lookup yields CDR1 SGHVS and CDR2 FNYEAQ. CDR3 length equals 14 residues. CDR3 in amino acids: CASSLDVGSYEQYV. The CDR3 DNA reads TGTGCCAGCAGCTTAGATGTAGGCTCCTACGAGCAGTACGTC.

The chain is built from TRBV6-1 and TRBJ1-2, with 7 bases that match TRBD1. V gave up 6 bases and J gave up 9 bases; unmatched junction bases: 10. The CDR3 length is 13 residues. Germline loops: CDR1 MNHNS, CDR2 SASEGT. The CDR3 DNA reads as TGTGCCAGCAGACGTATCCAGGGGGGCAGCTACACCTTC. It encodes CASRRIQGGSYTF.

This clonotype was observed a handful of times. The chain uses TRBV9 and TRBJ2-2; D is ambiguous. The V gene lost 0 bases and the J gene lost 2 bases, with 8 bases spanning the gap. The CDR3 loop spans 15 amino acids. Germline CDR1 SGDLS, CDR2 YYNGEE. CDR3 sequence: CASSVENSNTGELFF. The CDR3 DNA is TGTGCCAGCAGCGTAGAAAACAGTAACACCGGGGAGCTGTTTTTT. The whole variable domain, filled in from reference TRBV9 and TRBJ2-2, reads DSGVTQTPKHLITATGQRVTLRCSPRSGDLSVYWYQQSLDQGLQFLIQYYNGEERAKGNILERFSAQQFPDLHSELNLSSLELGDSALYFCASSVENSNTGELFFGEGSRLTVL.

This clonotype was picked up many times. The chain recombines TRBV27 with TRBJ1-1; 7 bases fit TRBD1. The CDR3 sequence is 13 residues long. Germline V gene sequence: CDR1 MNHEY, CDR2 SMNVEV (reference sequence). J gave up 4 bases and V 3 bases, and 2 bases lay outside the gene matches. This CDR3 reads CASSFQGGTEAFF. DNA for the CDR3: TGTGCCAGCAGTTTCCAGGGGGGCACTGAAGCTTTCTTT.